The 17 T cell receptor beta chains reported below all come from one sample, sequenced in a study of blood T cell repertoires in COVID-19. Assay: immunoSEQ multiplex PCR; the TCRdb copy retains only in-frame clones and omits some. This table holds approximately 360,000 clones, about 90% found once. The sample taken for sequencing was peripheral blood. These TCRs come from a man in his forties or fifties with acute or convalescent COVID-19.

The chain combines TRBV30 with TRBJ1-6, with D possibly being TRBD1 (5 bases). This CDR3 contains 18 residues. Looked up from germline, CDR1 is GTSNPN and CDR2 is SVGIG (reference sequence). The V end was cut by 2 bases, the J end by 4 bases, with 21 bases between. The CDR3 DNA reads TGTGCCTGGAGTCACGGTTCATGGGGCCAACGTTATAATTCACCCCTCCACTTT. This gives the protein CAWSHGSWGQRYNSPLHF.

The chain joins TRBV23-1 to TRBJ2-7; 7 bases map to TRBD2. TRBV23-1 is assigned to the ORF class and has an uncertain function. This CDR3 has 13 amino acids. The CDR3 region is CTNCGTIPYEQYF. The CDR3 coding sequence is TGCACCAACTGCGGGACTATCCCCTACGAGCAGTACTTC.

The chain uses TRBV28 and TRBJ2-1, with TRBD2 matching over 9 bases. This CDR3 is built from 16 residues. V was clipped by 1 base and J by 8 bases; unmatched bases: 9. In germline, CDR1 is MDHEN, CDR2 SYDVKM. The CDR3 region is CASSLLVAGASDEQFF. CDR3 nucleotide sequence: TGTGCCAGCAGTTTATTGGTAGCGGGGGCCTCCGATGAGCAGTTCTTC.

The chain has TRBV24-1 and TRBJ2-7; the match to TRBD1 covers 7 bases. Trimming cost V 1 base and J 6 bases; bases outside gene matches: 8. The germline V gene encodes CDR1 KGHDR and CDR2 SFDVKD. CDR3 length equals 15 residues. CDR3 sequence (DNA): TGTGCCACCAGTGATTTAGGGGGCCCCGGGCGCGAGCAGTACTTC. Translating gives CATSDLGGPGREQYF.

J is TRBJ2-6 and V is TRBV5-1, with TRBD2 matching over 12 bases. CDR3 length: 18 residues. The V and J ends lost 4 bases and 0 bases, in that order; junction bases with no gene match: 5. Germline assignment: CDR1 SGHRS and CDR2 YFSETQ. CDR3 region: CASSILAGGPSGANVLTF. In DNA form, the CDR3 reads TGCGCCAGCAGCATACTAGCGGGAGGACCCTCTGGGGCCAACGTCCTGACTTTC. Complete variable domain (other parts from reference TRBV5-1 and TRBJ2-6): KAGVTQTPRYLIKTRGQQVTLSCSPISGHRSVSWYQQTPGQGLQFLFEYFSETQRNKGNFPGRFSGRQFSNSRSEMNVSTLELGDSALYLCASSILAGGPSGANVLTFGAGSRLTVL.

The chain couples TRBV9 to TRBJ2-1; 8 nucleotides align to TRBD1. This CDR3 has 16 residues. Trimming cost V 3 bases and J 7 bases; bases outside gene matches: 12. In germline, CDR1 is SGDLS, CDR2 YYNGEE. The CDR3 region is CASSAEARGLLNEQFF. Here the CDR3 DNA reads TGTGCCAGCAGCGCCGAAGCCAGGGGGCTATTAAATGAGCAGTTCTTC. The full variable domain, its missing parts supplied by reference TRBV9 and TRBJ2-1, is DSGVTQTPKHLITATGQRVTLRCSPRSGDLSVYWYQQSLDQGLQFLIQYYNGEERAKGNILERFSAQQFPDLHSELNLSSLELGDSALYFCASSAEARGLLNEQFFGPGTRLTVL.

V and J are TRBV3-1 (or the pseudogene TRBV3-2) and TRBJ1-2; no clear D gene. The germline V gene has CDR1 LGHDT and CDR2 YNNKEL (reference sequence). The CDR3 runs 14 residues. V was shortened by 1 base and J by 1 base, with 7 bases between the two germline ends. The DNA of the CDR3 is TGTGCCAGCAGCCAAGTGGAGTTTAACTATGGCTACACCTTC. Encoded protein: CASSQVEFNYGYTF.

In its sample, this clone was seen once. This chain links TRBV3-1 (or the pseudogene TRBV3-2) with TRBJ2-1, with 11 positions matching TRBD2. The germline V gene encodes CDR1 LGHDT and CDR2 YNNKEL (reference sequence). V lost 6 bases and J lost 3; bases outside the gene matches: 13. The CDR3 has 18 residues. The CDR3 bases are TGTGCCAGCAGTCCCGCTCCACTAGCGGGGGACCACTACAATGAGCAGTTCTTC. Its translation is CASSPAPLAGDHYNEQFF.

The gene calls are TRBV10-1 and TRBJ1-1; D gene ambiguous. Trimming pared 0 bases from V and 5 bases from J, leaving 7 bases between. This CDR3 has 13 amino acids. Germline CDR1 and CDR2: WNHNN and SYGVQD (reference sequence). CDR3 protein: CASSESRRTEAFF. DNA of the CDR3: TGCGCCAGCAGTGAGTCGAGGCGTACTGAAGCTTTCTTT.

The J gene is TRBJ1-6, the V gene TRBV27; weak D call: TRBD1 (6 bases). The CDR3 length is 13 residues. Trimming took off 2 bases at V and 15 bases at J, with 14 bases between the two ends. Germline V gene sequence: CDR1 MNHEY, CDR2 SMNVEV (reference sequence). DNA for the CDR3: TGTGCCAGCAGTTTAGCTTGGACAGCTGACCTCCACTTT. It is translated as CASSLAWTADLHF.

As concerns this clone: This may stem from a read error, because a much larger clone lies one nucleotide away. The same CDR3 also results from other DNA sequences found in this sample. The chain uses TRBV12-3 or TRBV12-4 and TRBJ1-1; D remains ambiguous. This CDR3 region has 13 residues. Trimming pared 3 bases from V and 6 bases from J, leaving 11 bases between. CDR3 protein: CASSFSVRAEAFF. CDR3 coding DNA: TGTGCCAGCAGTTTTTCGGTACGCGCTGAAGCTTTCTTT.

This clone showed up just a few times. The rearrangement links TRBV7-9 to TRBJ1-5; 7 bases map to TRBD1. The V gene end was trimmed by 6 bases and the J gene end by 0 bases; junction bases not matched to a gene: 2. In germline, CDR1 is SEHNR, CDR2 FQNEAQ (reference sequence). This CDR3 contains 14 residues. The CDR3, as DNA: TGTGCCAGCAGAAGGACAGGTAGCAATCAGCCCCAGCATTTT. Amino acids: CASRRTGSNQPQHF.

The rearrangement joins TRBV4-3 to TRBJ2-1; TRBD2 aligns across 12 bases. Germline V gives CDR1 LGHNA, CDR2 YSLEER. The CDR3 has 16 amino acids. The junction had 3 bases not matched to a gene; V was cut back by 0 bases and J by 6 bases. CDR3 nucleotide sequence: TGCGCCAGCAGCCAAGAGTGGACTAGCGGGGCCAATGAGCAGTTCTTC. Translating it yields CASSQEWTSGANEQFF.

This sequence joins TRBV27 and TRBJ1-1; D possibly corresponds to TRBD1 (6 bases). Between the trimmed V and J ends, which lost 8 bases and 8 bases, there was a span of 15 bases. Germline CDR1 reads MNHEY; CDR2 reads SMNVEV (reference sequence). This CDR3 is built from 12 residues. CDR3: CASGPTGQEAFF. Written as DNA, the CDR3 is TGTGCCAGCGGACCAACAGGGCAAGAAGCTTTCTTT.

J is TRBJ1-5 and V is TRBV3-1 (or the pseudogene TRBV3-2); 9 positions match TRBD1. V dropped 4 bases and J dropped 7; count of bases not matched to a gene: 5. The CDR3 has 14 residues. CDR1 and CDR2 from the germline V gene are LGHDT and YNNKEL (reference sequence). CDR3: CASSRDREGQPQHF. The DNA of the CDR3 is TGTGCCAGCAGCCGGGACAGGGAGGGCCAGCCCCAGCATTTT.

The chain combines TRBV7-3 with TRBJ2-1; 8 nucleotides line up with TRBD1. The CDR3 has 14 amino acids. V lost 6 bases and J lost 8; bases outside the gene matches: 9. Germline V CDR1 and CDR2: SGHTA, FQGTGA. Here the CDR3 DNA reads TGTGCCAGCAGTCAAAGGCAGGGGGCCGATGAGCAGTTCTTC. Translating it yields CASSQRQGADEQFF.

The chain carries TRBV30 and TRBJ1-2; no firm D call. Germline assignment: CDR1 GTSNPN and CDR2 SVGIG (reference sequence). V was cut by 0 bases and J by 2 bases, with 10 bases left in between. This CDR3 is 14 amino acids long. The CDR3 loop reads CAWSVRSQNYGYTF. The CDR3 coding sequence is TGTGCCTGGAGTGTACGGAGTCAAAACTATGGCTACACCTTC. The full variable domain, in which reference TRBV30 and TRBJ1-2 provide the parts outside the CDR3, is SQTIHQWPATLVQPVGSPLSLECTVEGTSNPNLYWYRQAAGRGLQLLFYSVGIGQISSEVPQNLSASRPQDRQFILSSKKLLLSDSGFYLCAWSVRSQNYGYTFGSGTRLTVV.